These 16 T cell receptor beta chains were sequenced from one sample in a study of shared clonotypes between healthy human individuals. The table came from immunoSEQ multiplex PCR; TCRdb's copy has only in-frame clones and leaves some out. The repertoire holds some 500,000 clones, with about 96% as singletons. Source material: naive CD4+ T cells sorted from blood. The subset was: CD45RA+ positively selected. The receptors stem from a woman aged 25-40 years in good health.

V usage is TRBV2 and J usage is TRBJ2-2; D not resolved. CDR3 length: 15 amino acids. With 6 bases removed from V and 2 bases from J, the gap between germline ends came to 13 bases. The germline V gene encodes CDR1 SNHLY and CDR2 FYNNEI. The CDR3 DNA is TGTGCCAGCAGCGTAGGTCTAGGTAACACCGGGGAGCTGTTTTTT. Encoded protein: CASSVGLGNTGELFF.

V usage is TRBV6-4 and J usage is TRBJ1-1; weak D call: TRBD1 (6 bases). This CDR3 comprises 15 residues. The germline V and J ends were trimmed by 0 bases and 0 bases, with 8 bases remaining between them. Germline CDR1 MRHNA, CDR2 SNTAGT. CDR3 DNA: TGTGCCAGCAGTGACTCAAACAGGGTGAACACTGAAGCTTTCTTT. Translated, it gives CASSDSNRVNTEAFF.

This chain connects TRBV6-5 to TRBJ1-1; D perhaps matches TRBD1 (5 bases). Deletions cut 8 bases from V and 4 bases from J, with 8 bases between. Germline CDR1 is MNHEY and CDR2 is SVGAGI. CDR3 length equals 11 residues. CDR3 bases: TGTGCCAGCCGCGGGGCCACTGAAGCTTTCTTT. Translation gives CASRGATEAFF.

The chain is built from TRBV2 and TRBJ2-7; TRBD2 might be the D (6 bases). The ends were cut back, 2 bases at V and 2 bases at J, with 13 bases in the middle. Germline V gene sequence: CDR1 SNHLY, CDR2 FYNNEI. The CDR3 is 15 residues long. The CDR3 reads CASSERLAITYEQYF. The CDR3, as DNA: TGTGCCAGCAGTGAAAGGCTAGCGATTACCTACGAGCAGTACTTC.

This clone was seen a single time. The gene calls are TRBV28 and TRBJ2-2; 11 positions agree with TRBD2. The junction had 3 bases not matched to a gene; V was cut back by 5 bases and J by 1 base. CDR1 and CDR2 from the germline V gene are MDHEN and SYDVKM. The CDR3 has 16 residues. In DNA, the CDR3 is TGTGCCAGCAGTATCGGGACTAGCGGGAACACCGGGGAGCTGTTTTTT. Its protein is CASSIGTSGNTGELFF.

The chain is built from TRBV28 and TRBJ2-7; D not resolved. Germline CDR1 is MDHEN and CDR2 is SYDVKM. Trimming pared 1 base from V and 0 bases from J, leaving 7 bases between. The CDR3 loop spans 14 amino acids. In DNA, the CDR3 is TGTGCCAGCAGTTTATTTGGAGACTCCTACGAGCAGTACTTC. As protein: CASSLFGDSYEQYF.

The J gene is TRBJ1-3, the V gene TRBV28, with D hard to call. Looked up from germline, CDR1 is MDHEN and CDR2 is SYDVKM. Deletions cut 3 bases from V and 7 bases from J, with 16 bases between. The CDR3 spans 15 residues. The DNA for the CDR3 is TGTGCCAGCAGTTTGCTCCGATTGGCATCTAACACCATATATTTT. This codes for CASSLLRLASNTIYF.

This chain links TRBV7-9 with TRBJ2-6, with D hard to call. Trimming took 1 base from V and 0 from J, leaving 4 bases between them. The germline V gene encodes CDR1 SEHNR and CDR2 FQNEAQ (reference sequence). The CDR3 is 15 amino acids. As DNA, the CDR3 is TGTGCCAGCAGCTTAGGACGCTCTGGGGCCAACGTCCTGACTTTC. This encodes CASSLGRSGANVLTF.

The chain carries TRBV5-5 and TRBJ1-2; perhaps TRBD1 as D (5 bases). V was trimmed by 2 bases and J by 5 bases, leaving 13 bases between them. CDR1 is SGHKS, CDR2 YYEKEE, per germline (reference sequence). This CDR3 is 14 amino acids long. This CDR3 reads CASSLGRDGYGYTF. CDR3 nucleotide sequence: TGTGCCAGCAGCTTAGGCAGGGACGGATATGGCTACACCTTC. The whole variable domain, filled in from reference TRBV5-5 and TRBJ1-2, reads DAGVTQSPTHLIKTRGQQVTLRCSPISGHKSVSWYQQVLGQGPQFIFQYYEKEERGRGNFPDRFSARQFPNYSSELNVNALLLGDSALYLCASSLGRDGYGYTFGSGTRLTVV.

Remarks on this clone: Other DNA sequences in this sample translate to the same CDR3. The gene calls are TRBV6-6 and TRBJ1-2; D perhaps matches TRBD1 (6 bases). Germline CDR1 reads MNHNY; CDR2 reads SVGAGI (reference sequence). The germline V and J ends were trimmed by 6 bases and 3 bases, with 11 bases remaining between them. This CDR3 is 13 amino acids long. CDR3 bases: TGTGCCAGCAGCCAGGACAGAGACTATGGCTACACCTTC. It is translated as CASSQDRDYGYTF.

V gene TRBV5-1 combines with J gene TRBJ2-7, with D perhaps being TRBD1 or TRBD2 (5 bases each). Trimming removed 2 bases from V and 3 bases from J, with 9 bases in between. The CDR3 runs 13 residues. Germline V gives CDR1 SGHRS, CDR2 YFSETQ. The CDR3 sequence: CASSFQGRYEQYF. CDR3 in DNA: TGCGCCAGCAGCTTCCAGGGACGCTACGAGCAGTACTTC.

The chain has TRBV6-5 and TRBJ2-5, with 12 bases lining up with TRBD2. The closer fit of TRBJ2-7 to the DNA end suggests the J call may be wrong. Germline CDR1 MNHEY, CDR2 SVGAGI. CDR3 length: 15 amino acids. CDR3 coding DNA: TGTGCCAGCAGACCGGGACTAGCGGGCTCCTACGAGCAGTACTTC. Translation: CASRPGLAGSYEQYF.

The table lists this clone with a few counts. The CDR3 spells CASSQVTGGSQPQHF. The CDR3 DNA sequence: TGCGCCAGCAGCCAAGTTACAGGGGGGAGTCAGCCCCAGCATTTT. The V and J genes are TRBV4-1 and TRBJ1-5, with TRBD1 identical over 8 bases. The V gene end was trimmed by 1 base and the J gene end by 6 bases; junction bases not matched to a gene: 5. The germline CDR1 and CDR2 sequences are MGHRA and YSYEKL. CDR3 length: 15 residues.

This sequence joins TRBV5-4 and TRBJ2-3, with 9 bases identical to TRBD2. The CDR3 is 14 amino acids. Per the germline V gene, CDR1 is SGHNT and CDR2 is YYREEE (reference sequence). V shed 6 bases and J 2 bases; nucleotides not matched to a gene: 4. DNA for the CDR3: TGTGCCAGCACTAGCGGGGATCCCACAGATACGCAGTATTTT. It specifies CASTSGDPTDTQYF.

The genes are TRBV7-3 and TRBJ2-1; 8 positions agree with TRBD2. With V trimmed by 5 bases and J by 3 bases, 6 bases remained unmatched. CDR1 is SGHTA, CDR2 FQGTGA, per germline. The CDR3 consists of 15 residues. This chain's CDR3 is CASSPPGGLYNEQFF. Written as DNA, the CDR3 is TGTGCCAGCAGCCCCCCGGGGGGGCTCTACAATGAGCAGTTCTTC.

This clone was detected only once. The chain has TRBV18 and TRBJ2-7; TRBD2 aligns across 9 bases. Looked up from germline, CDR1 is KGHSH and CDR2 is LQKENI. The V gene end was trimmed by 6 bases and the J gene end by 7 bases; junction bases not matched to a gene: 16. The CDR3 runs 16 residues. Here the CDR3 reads CASSLLAGEGPREQYF. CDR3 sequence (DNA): TGTGCCAGCTCCCTATTAGCGGGAGAAGGGCCTAGAGAGCAGTACTTC.